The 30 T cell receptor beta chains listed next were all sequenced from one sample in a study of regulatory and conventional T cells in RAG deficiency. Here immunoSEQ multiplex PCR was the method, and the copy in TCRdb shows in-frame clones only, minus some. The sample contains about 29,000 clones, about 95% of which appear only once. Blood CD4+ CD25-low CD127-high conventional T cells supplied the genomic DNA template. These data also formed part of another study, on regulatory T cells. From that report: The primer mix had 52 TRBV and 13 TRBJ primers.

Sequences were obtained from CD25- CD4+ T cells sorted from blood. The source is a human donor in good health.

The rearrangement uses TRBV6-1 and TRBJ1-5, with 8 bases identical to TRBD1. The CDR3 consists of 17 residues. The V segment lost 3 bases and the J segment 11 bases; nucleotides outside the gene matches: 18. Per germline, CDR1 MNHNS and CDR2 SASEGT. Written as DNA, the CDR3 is TGTGCCAGCAGTGAGGCGGGAGCAGGGGGCTTTCAATCAGCCCAGCATTTT. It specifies CASSEAGAGGFQSAQHF.

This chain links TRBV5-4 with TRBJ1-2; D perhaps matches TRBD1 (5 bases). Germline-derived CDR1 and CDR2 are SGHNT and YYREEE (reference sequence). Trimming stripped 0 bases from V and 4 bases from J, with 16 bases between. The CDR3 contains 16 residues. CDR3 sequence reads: CASSLAGGLGPYGYTF. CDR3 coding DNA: TGTGCCAGCAGCTTGGCGGGGGGGTTAGGGCCCTATGGCTACACCTTC.

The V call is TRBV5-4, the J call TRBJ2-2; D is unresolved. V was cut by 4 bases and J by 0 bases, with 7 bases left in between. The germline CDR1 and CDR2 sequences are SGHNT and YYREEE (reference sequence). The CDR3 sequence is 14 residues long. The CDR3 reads CASSMAANTGELFF. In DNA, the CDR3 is TGTGCCAGCAGCATGGCCGCGAACACCGGGGAGCTGTTTTTT.

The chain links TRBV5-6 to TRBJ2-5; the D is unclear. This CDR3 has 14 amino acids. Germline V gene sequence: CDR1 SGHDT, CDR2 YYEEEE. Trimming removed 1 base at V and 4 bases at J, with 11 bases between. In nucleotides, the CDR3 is TGTGCCAGCAGCTTGACAGTCAATACAGAGACCCAGTACTTC. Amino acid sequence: CASSLTVNTETQYF.

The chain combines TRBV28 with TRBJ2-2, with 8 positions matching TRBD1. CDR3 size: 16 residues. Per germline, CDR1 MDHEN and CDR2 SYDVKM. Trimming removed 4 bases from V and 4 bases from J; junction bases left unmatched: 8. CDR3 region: CASSSPGTGATGELFF. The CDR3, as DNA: TGTGCCAGCAGTTCCCCCGGGACAGGAGCCACCGGGGAGCTGTTTTTT.

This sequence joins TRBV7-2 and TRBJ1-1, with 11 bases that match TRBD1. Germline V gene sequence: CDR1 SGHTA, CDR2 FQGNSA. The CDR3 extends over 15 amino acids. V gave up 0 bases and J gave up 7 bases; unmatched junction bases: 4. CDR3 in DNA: TGTGCCAGCAGCTTAGCAGGGACAGGGGGACGTGAAGCTTTCTTT. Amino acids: CASSLAGTGGREAFF.

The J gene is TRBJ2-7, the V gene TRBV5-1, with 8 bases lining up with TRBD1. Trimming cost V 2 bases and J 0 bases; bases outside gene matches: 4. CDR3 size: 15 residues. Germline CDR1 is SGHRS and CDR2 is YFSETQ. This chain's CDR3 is CASSLTGTGSYEQYF. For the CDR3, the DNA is TGCGCCAGCAGCTTAACCGGGACAGGCTCCTACGAGCAGTACTTC.

CDR3 region: CASSSGSGGPSTDTQYF. In nucleotides, the CDR3 is TGTGCCAGCTCTAGCGGTAGCGGGGGCCCTAGCACAGATACGCAGTATTTT. This chain joins TRBV18 and TRBJ2-3; 9 bases map to TRBD2. This CDR3 comprises 17 residues. With 6 bases clipped from V and 0 bases from J, the junction kept 10 bases outside the gene matches. CDR1 and CDR2 (germline): KGHSH, LQKENI.

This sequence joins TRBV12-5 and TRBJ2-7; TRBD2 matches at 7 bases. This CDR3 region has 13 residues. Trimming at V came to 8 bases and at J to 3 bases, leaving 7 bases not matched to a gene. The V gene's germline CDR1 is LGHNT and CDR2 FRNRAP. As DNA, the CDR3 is TGTGCTAGTTCGGGGGGTAAGGGCTACGAGCAGTACTTC. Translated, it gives CASSGGKGYEQYF.

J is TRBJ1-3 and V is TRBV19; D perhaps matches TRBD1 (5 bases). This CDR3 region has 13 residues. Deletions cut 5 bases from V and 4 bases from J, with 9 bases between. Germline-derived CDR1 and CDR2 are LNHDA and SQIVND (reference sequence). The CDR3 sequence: CASSSNRGNTIYF. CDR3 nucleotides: TGTGCCAGTAGTTCAAACAGGGGAAACACCATATATTTT. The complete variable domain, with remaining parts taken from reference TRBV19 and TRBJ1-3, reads DGGITQSPKYLFRKEGQNVTLSCEQNLNHDAMYWYRQDPGQGLRLIYYSQIVNDFQKGDIAEGYSVSREKKESFPLTVTSAQKNPTAFYLCASSSNRGNTIYFGEGSWLTVV.

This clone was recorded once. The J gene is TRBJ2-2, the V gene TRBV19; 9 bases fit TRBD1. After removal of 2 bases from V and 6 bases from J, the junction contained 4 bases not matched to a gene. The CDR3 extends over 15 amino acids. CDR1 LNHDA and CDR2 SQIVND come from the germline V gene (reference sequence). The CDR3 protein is CASSIRDRAAGELFF. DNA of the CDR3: TGTGCCAGTAGTATACGGGACAGGGCAGCCGGGGAGCTGTTTTTT.

DNA for the CDR3: TGTGCCAGTACACAGCGGGGGTTTTCCACGACGACGCCCTACGAGCAGTACTTC. This encodes CASTQRGFSTTTPYEQYF. J is TRBJ2-7 and V is TRBV19, with 8 bases lining up with TRBD2. The CDR3 is 18 amino acids. Trimming took 7 bases from V and 2 from J; bases not matched to a gene: 19. Germline CDR1 reads LNHDA; CDR2 reads SQIVND (reference sequence).

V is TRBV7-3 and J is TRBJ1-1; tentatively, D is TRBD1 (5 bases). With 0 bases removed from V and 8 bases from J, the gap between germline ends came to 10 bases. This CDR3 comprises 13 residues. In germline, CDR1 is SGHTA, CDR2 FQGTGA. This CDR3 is CASSLTRRDEAFF. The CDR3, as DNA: TGTGCCAGCAGCTTAACGCGGAGGGACGAAGCTTTCTTT.

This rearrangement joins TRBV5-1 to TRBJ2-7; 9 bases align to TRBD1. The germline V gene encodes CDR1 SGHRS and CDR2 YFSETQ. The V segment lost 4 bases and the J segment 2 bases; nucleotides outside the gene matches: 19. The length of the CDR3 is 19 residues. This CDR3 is CASSLGARPRDRDPYEQYF. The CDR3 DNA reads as TGCGCCAGCAGCCTTGGCGCGAGACCCCGGGACAGGGACCCCTACGAGCAGTACTTC.

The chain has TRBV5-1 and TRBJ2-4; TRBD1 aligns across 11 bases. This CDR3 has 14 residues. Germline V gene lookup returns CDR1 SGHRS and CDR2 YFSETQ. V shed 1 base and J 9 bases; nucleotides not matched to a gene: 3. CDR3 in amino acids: CASSLLGTGGIQYF. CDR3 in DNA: TGCGCCAGCAGCTTGCTGGGGACAGGGGGCATTCAGTACTTC.

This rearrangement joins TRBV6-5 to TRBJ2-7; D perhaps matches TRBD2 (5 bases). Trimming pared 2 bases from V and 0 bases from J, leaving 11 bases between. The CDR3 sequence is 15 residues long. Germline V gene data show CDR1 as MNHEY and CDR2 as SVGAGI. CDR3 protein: CASSYGGLSSYEQYF. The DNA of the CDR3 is TGTGCCAGCAGTTACGGCGGGCTGAGCTCCTACGAGCAGTACTTC.

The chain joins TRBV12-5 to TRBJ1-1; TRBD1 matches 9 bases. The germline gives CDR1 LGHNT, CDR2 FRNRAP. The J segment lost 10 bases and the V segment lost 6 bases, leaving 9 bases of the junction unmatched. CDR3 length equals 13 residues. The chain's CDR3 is CASGEQTGGIAFF. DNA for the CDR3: TGTGCTAGTGGCGAACAGACAGGGGGTATAGCTTTCTTT.

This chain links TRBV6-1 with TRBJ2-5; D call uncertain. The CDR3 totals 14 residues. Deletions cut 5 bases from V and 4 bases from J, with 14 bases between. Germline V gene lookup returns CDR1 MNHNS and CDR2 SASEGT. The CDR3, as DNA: TGTGCCAGCAGTCAAATGACAATAATAGAGACCCAGTACTTC. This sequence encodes CASSQMTIIETQYF.

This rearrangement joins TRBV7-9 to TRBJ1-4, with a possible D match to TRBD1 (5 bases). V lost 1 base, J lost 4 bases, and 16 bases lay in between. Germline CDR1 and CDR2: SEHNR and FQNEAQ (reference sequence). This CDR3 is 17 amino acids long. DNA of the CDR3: TGTGCCAGCAGCTTAGTGTCAGGGTCTGGCCTTAATGAAAAACTGTTTTTT. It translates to CASSLVSGSGLNEKLFF.

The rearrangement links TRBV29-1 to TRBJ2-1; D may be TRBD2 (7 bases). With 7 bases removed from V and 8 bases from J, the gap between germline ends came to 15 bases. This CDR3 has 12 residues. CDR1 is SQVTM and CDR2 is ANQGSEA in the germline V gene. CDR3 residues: CSAVGGLDEQFF. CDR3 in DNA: TGCAGCGCGGTGGGGGGGCTGGATGAGCAGTTCTTC.

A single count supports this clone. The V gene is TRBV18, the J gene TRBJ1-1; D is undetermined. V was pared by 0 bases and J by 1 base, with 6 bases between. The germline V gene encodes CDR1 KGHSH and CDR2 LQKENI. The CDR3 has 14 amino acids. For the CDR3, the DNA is TGTGCCAGCTCACCACCATCAGGGAACACTGAAGCTTTCTTT. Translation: CASSPPSGNTEAFF.

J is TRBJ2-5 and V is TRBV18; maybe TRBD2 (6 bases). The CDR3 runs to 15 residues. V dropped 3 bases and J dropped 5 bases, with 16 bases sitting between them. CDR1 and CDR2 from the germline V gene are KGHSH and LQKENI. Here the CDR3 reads CASSPPWGVDETQYF. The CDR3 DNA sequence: TGTGCCAGCTCACCCCCCTGGGGGGTTGATGAGACCCAGTACTTC.

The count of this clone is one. CDR3 in amino acids: CASSWAPPETQYF. CDR3 bases: TGTGCCAGCAGCTGGGCCCCCCCAGAGACCCAGTACTTC. The V call is TRBV5-6, the J call TRBJ2-5; D is ambiguous. The V gene lost 3 bases and the J gene lost 4 bases, with 10 bases spanning the gap. The germline CDR1 and CDR2 sequences are SGHDT and YYEEEE. The CDR3 has 13 residues.

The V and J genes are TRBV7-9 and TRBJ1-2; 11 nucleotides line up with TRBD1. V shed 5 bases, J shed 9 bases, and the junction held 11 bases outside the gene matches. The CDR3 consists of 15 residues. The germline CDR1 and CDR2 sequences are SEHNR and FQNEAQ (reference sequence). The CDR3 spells CASSPFGQGAVRYTF. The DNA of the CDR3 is TGTGCCAGCAGCCCCTTCGGACAGGGGGCCGTCCGCTACACCTTC.

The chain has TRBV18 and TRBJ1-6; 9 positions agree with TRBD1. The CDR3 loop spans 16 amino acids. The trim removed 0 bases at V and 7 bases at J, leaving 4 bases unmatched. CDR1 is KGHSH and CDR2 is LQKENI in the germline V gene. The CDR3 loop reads CASSPPIGQGNSPLHF. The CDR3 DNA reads TGTGCCAGCTCACCACCTATAGGACAGGGGAATTCACCCCTCCACTTT.

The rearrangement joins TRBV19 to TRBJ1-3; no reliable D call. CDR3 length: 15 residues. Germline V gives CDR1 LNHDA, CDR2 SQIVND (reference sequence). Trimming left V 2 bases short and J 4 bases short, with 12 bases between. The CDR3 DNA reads TGTGCCAGTAGTATATTTGGTCTATACGGAAACACCATATATTTT. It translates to CASSIFGLYGNTIYF. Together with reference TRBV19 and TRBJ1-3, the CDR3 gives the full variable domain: DGGITQSPKYLFRKEGQNVTLSCEQNLNHDAMYWYRQDPGQGLRLIYYSQIVNDFQKGDIAEGYSVSREKKESFPLTVTSAQKNPTAFYLCASSIFGLYGNTIYFGEGSWLTVV.

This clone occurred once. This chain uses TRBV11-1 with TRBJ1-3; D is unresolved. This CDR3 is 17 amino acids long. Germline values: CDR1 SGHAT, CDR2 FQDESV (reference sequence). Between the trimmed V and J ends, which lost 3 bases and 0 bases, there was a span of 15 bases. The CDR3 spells CASSFGVESGSGNTIYF. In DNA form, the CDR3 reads TGTGCCAGCAGCTTCGGGGTGGAGTCCGGCTCTGGAAACACCATATATTTT.

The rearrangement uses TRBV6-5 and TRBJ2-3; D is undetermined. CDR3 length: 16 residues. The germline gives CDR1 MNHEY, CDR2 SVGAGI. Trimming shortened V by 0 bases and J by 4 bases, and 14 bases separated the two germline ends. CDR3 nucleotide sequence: TGTGCCAGCAGTTACTCGAGGCGTTTAGCAGCAGATACGCAGTATTTT. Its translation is CASSYSRRLAADTQYF.

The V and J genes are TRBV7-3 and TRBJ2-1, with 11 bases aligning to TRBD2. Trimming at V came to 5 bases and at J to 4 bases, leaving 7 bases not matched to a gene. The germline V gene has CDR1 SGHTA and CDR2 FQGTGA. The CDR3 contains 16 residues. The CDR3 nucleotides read TGTGCCAGCAGCCCGGCGACTAGCGGGGTATACAATGAGCAGTTCTTC. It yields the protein CASSPATSGVYNEQFF.

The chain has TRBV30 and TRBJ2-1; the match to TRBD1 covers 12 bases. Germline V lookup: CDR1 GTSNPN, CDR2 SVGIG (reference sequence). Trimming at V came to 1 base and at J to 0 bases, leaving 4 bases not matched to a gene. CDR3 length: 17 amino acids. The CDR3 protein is CAWSGDRGPSSYNEQFF. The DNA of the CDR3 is TGTGCCTGGAGTGGGGACAGGGGGCCCAGCTCCTACAATGAGCAGTTCTTC.